The 27 T cell receptor beta chains below were found in one sample sequenced in a study of CD8 T cells in Susac syndrome (dated by TCRdb to between 2019 and 2020). The library was generated by the immunoSEQ multiplex PCR assay. RNA was extracted with the RNeasy kit and roughly 0.5 to 1 ug was reverse transcribed using random hexamers. Using fastp at Q25 and MiXCR, TCRdb reprocessed the public reads and kept productive beta chains. Rows are unified per CDR3 protein, each entry keeping the most common DNA and genes. The sample profile shows fewer than 350,000 distinct CDR3 sequences; 92% of them were found once. About 0.07% of the sample goes to the ten largest clones. Sequenced: CD4+ T cells from PBMCs. These receptors all come from a human donor with multiple sclerosis.

The V call is TRBV12-3 or TRBV12-4, the J call TRBJ2-7, with D unclear. V dropped 6 bases and J dropped 3 bases, with 6 bases sitting between them. There are 11 residues in the CDR3. DNA for the CDR3: TGTGCCAGCAGGGTCCTCTACGAGCAGTACTTC. Amino acids: CASRVLYEQYF.

This clonotype was detected once. J is TRBJ1-1 and V is TRBV4-2; D not certain. The CDR3 extends over 15 amino acids. The V end was cut by 0 bases, the J end by 1 base, with 9 bases between. Germline V lookup: CDR1 LGHNA, CDR2 YNFKEQ. CDR3 nucleotide sequence: TGTGCCAGCAGCCAAGAGGCGACGGGGAACACTGAAGCTTTCTTT. Its protein product is CASSQEATGNTEAFF.

This rearrangement joins TRBV29-1 to TRBJ1-2, with TRBD1 as a possible D gene (6 bases). This CDR3 has 13 residues. V was clipped by 7 bases and J by 8 bases, with 20 bases between them. Per germline, CDR1 SQVTM and CDR2 ANQGSEA. This chain's CDR3 is CSAGRQGIAGYTF. The CDR3 DNA follows: TGCAGCGCCGGGCGGCAGGGGATAGCGGGCTACACCTTC.

The V gene is TRBV29-1, the J gene TRBJ2-2, with TRBD2 matching over 7 bases. The CDR3 is 16 residues long. The germline gives CDR1 SQVTM, CDR2 ANQGSEA. The V gene end was trimmed by 3 bases and the J gene end by 7 bases; junction bases not matched to a gene: 14. This CDR3 is CSVDLSSGVKGGELFF. The CDR3 nucleotides are TGCAGCGTTGATCTATCCAGCGGGGTAAAAGGCGGGGAGCTGTTTTTT.

The chain uses TRBV10-3 and TRBJ2-5; no definite D call. From germline, CDR1 is ENHRY and CDR2 SYGVKD. This CDR3 contains 15 residues. V was trimmed by 0 bases and J by 3 bases, leaving 11 bases between them. CDR3 sequence: CAISESGSPKETQYF. The CDR3 region has the DNA TGTGCCATCAGTGAGTCAGGCAGCCCCAAAGAGACCCAGTACTTC.

The table lists this clonotype with a count of one. The chain's CDR3 is CASSAQTGTSLDEQFF. CDR3 nucleotide sequence: TGTGCCAGCAGCGCCCAGACCGGGACTAGCTTAGATGAGCAGTTCTTC. This chain connects TRBV7-8 to TRBJ2-1; TRBD2 aligns across 9 bases. CDR3 length equals 16 residues. Germline V gives CDR1 SGHVS, CDR2 FQNEAQ. Trimming cost V 5 bases and J 8 bases; bases outside gene matches: 13. Looking up the rest from reference TRBV7-8 and TRBJ2-1 gives the full variable domain: GAGVSQSPRYKVAKRGQDVALRCDPISGHVSLFWYQQALGQGPEFLTYFQNEAQLDKSGLPSDRFFAERPEGSVSTLKIQRTQQEDSAVYLCASSAQTGTSLDEQFFGPGTRLTVL.

This chain joins TRBV19 and TRBJ2-1, with 13 bases aligning to TRBD2. Trimming took 3 bases from V and 8 from J; bases not matched to a gene: 13. Germline CDR1 and CDR2: LNHDA and SQIVND (reference sequence). The CDR3 totals 18 residues. In nucleotides, the CDR3 is TGTGCCAGTAGTATTCTCGGACTAGCGGGAGTTTCTTATGATGAGCAGTTCTTC. Its translation: CASSILGLAGVSYDEQFF.

This chain links TRBV5-4 with TRBJ2-5, with 8 positions matching TRBD1. Germline CDR1 is SGHNT and CDR2 is YYREEE (reference sequence). With V trimmed by 4 bases and J by 6 bases, 8 bases remained unmatched. CDR3 length: 14 residues. The CDR3 region is CASSPQTGVQTQYF. The CDR3 coding sequence is TGTGCCAGCAGCCCCCAGACAGGGGTGCAGACCCAGTACTTC.

V usage is TRBV5-1 and J usage is TRBJ1-1; a weak D match, TRBD1 (5 bases). From germline, CDR1 is SGHRS and CDR2 YFSETQ. The CDR3 length is 15 residues. Trimming pared 3 bases from V and 3 bases from J, leaving 15 bases between. The CDR3 sequence: CASSSSQGGDTEAFF. As DNA, the CDR3 is TGCGCCAGCAGCTCCTCTCAGGGAGGGGACACTGAAGCTTTCTTT.

The chain carries TRBV20-1 and TRBJ2-3; possibly TRBD1 for D (5 bases). The V gene lost 3 bases and the J gene lost 7 bases, with 23 bases spanning the gap. CDR1 and CDR2 from the germline V gene are DFQATT and SNEGSKA (reference sequence). CDR3 size: 16 residues. DNA of the CDR3: TGCAGTGCTAGTCTCACCCGCGCAAGGACACCTTATACGCAGTATTTT. The encoded protein is CSASLTRARTPYTQYF.

J is TRBJ2-1 and V is TRBV19; TRBD2 agrees at 7 bases. V was clipped by 2 bases and J by 6 bases; unmatched bases: 7. Germline V gives CDR1 LNHDA, CDR2 SQIVND (reference sequence). CDR3 length: 15 residues. The CDR3 region is CASSINRLAGNEQFF. The CDR3 DNA reads as TGTGCCAGTAGTATAAACAGATTAGCGGGCAATGAGCAGTTCTTC.

The chain couples TRBV29-1 to TRBJ2-5; 9 nucleotides line up with TRBD2. CDR1 and CDR2 (germline): SQVTM, ANQGSEA. CDR3 length: 15 residues. Trimming removed 2 bases from V and 5 bases from J; junction bases left unmatched: 9. CDR3 amino acids: CSVELLRGGEETQYF. CDR3 nucleotides: TGCAGCGTTGAATTGCTCCGCGGGGGGGAGGAGACCCAGTACTTC.

The rearrangement joins TRBV24-1 to TRBJ2-5, with a tentative D call TRBD1 (5 bases). Germline V gene data show CDR1 as KGHDR and CDR2 as SFDVKD. With 5 bases removed from V and 5 bases from J, the gap between germline ends came to 8 bases. The CDR3 contains 12 residues. CDR3 DNA: TGTGCCACCAGTGGGTCAGGGGAGACCCAGTACTTC. It is translated as CATSGSGETQYF.

This clonotype turned up a few times. The chain couples TRBV12-3 or TRBV12-4 to TRBJ2-7, with 10 bases aligning to TRBD1. This CDR3 contains 16 residues. The trim removed 6 bases at V and 5 bases at J, leaving 13 bases unmatched. The CDR3 nucleotides read TGTGCCAGCAGCCGGGGCTTGACAGGGGGCCTGAACGAGCAGTACTTC. This codes for CASSRGLTGGLNEQYF.

The gene calls are TRBV2 and TRBJ2-2; 13 bases fit TRBD2. V shed 5 bases, J shed 5 bases, and the junction held 5 bases outside the gene matches. The CDR3 has 16 residues. Per germline, CDR1 SNHLY and CDR2 FYNNEI. The CDR3 DNA follows: TGTGCCAGCAGTCGGACTAGCGGGAGTTATACCGGGGAGCTGTTTTTT. Translation gives CASSRTSGSYTGELFF.

V and J are TRBV25-1 and TRBJ2-7, with D perhaps TRBD1 or TRBD2 (5 bases each). This CDR3 spans 16 amino acids. The V gene's germline CDR1 is MGHDK and CDR2 SYGVNS. Trimming left V 1 base short and J 2 bases short, with 15 bases between. In DNA, the CDR3 is TGTGCCAGCAGTGAATTCACCGGGACGGGACCCTACGAGCAGTACTTC. Amino acids: CASSEFTGTGPYEQYF.

V is TRBV18 and J is TRBJ1-2; 9 bases are shared with TRBD1. The CDR3 length is 15 residues. The trim removed 3 bases at V and 8 bases at J, leaving 10 bases unmatched. Per the germline V gene, CDR1 is KGHSH and CDR2 is LQKENI. The CDR3 nucleotides read TGTGCCAGCTCACCTGGGCAGGACAGGGGAGTAGGCTACACCTTC. Its protein is CASSPGQDRGVGYTF. Drawing the rest from reference TRBV18 and TRBJ1-2, the complete variable domain is NAGVMQNPRHLVRRRGQEARLRCSPMKGHSHVYWYRQLPEEGLKFMVYLQKENIIDESGMPKERFSAEFPKEGPSILRIQQVVRGDSAAYFCASSPGQDRGVGYTFGSGTRLTVV.

The gene calls are TRBV4-2 and TRBJ1-6; TRBD1 matches at 7 bases. Unmatched junction bases numbered 8, after V lost 0 bases and J lost 6 bases. The V gene's germline CDR1 is LGHNA and CDR2 YNFKEQ. The CDR3 contains 17 residues. CDR3 DNA sequence: TGTGCCAGCAGCCAAGATGGGGGGACAGCTCTTAATTCACCCCTCCACTTT. It specifies CASSQDGGTALNSPLHF.

The V call is TRBV3-1, the J call TRBJ2-5, with D uncertain. The CDR3 extends over 12 amino acids. V lost 3 bases and J lost 1, with 3 bases in between. CDR1 LGHDT and CDR2 YNNKEL come from the germline V gene (reference sequence). CDR3 residues: CASSHIQETQYF. DNA for the CDR3: TGTGCCAGCAGCCACATCCAAGAGACCCAGTACTTC.

The rearrangement uses TRBV5-1 and TRBJ2-7; D gene uncertain. The CDR3 runs to 13 residues. Germline V CDR1 and CDR2: SGHRS, YFSETQ. The V and J ends lost 0 bases and 4 bases respectively, with 8 bases between them. In nucleotides, the CDR3 is TGCGCCAGCAGCTTGGGGACCCTTTACGAGCAGTACTTC. Translated: CASSLGTLYEQYF. Full variable domain (missing parts from reference TRBV5-1 and TRBJ2-7): KAGVTQTPRYLIKTRGQQVTLSCSPISGHRSVSWYQQTPGQGLQFLFEYFSETQRNKGNFPGRFSGRQFSNSRSEMNVSTLELGDSALYLCASSLGTLYEQYFGPGTRLTVT.

V usage is TRBV2 and J usage is TRBJ1-1; D perhaps matches TRBD1 (5 bases). The CDR3 loop spans 13 amino acids. Trimming shortened V by 3 bases and J by 5 bases, and 10 bases separated the two germline ends. Germline values: CDR1 SNHLY, CDR2 FYNNEI. CDR3 coding DNA: TGTGCCAGCAGTGAGAGTGGGGCAACTGAAGCTTTCTTT. Translated: CASSESGATEAFF.

J is TRBJ1-2 and V is TRBV11-3, with D possibly TRBD1 on 6 matching bases. The CDR3 extends over 13 amino acids. Germline V gene lookup returns CDR1 SGHNT and CDR2 YENEEA. V was shortened by 0 bases and J by 4 bases, with 6 bases between the two germline ends. CDR3 sequence (DNA): TGTGCCAGCAGCTTAGAAGGGGGCTATGGCTACACCTTC. Protein sequence: CASSLEGGYGYTF.

The J gene is TRBJ2-1, the V gene TRBV5-6; TRBD2 matches 7 bases. CDR1 is SGHDT and CDR2 is YYEEEE in the germline V gene. V dropped 4 bases and J dropped 4; count of bases not matched to a gene: 8. The CDR3 has 15 amino acids. CDR3 residues: CASSRSGTVYNEQFF. DNA of the CDR3: TGTGCCAGCAGCCGGAGCGGGACTGTTTACAATGAGCAGTTCTTC.

The CDR3 region has the DNA TGTGCCAGCAGCCCTCGGGACAGCCCCACCGGGGAGCTGTTTTTT. Amino acids: CASSPRDSPTGELFF. J is TRBJ2-2 and V is TRBV11-1; TRBD1 aligns across 7 bases. V was pared by 5 bases and J by 4 bases, with 7 bases of the junction left unmatched. There are 15 residues in the CDR3. The germline V gene encodes CDR1 SGHAT and CDR2 FQDESV (reference sequence).

CDR3 sequence reads: CASSFGLAGGRTDTQYF. The DNA for the CDR3 is TGTGCCAGCAGCTTCGGACTAGCGGGGGGACGCACAGATACGCAGTATTTT. The rearrangement uses TRBV7-3 and TRBJ2-3; 14 bases map to TRBD2. The CDR3 has 17 amino acids. V shed 3 bases and J 1 base; nucleotides not matched to a gene: 3. Germline V gene sequence: CDR1 SGHTA, CDR2 FQGTGA.

The chain employs TRBV7-2 and TRBJ2-6, with D perhaps TRBD2 (6 bases). The germline gives CDR1 SGHTA, CDR2 FQGNSA. Trimming removed 11 bases from V and 2 bases from J, with 13 bases in between. There are 14 residues in the CDR3. CDR3 nucleotide sequence: TGTGCCTCCAACCCGGGGGCTGGGGCCAACGTCCTGACTTTC. Protein sequence: CASNPGAGANVLTF. The variable domain in full, with the rest retrieved from reference TRBV7-2 and TRBJ2-6, is GAGVSQSPSNKVTEKGKDVELRCDPISGHTALYWYRQSLGQGLEFLIYFQGNSAPDKSGLPSDRFSAERTGGSVSTLTIQRTQQEDSAVYLCASNPGAGANVLTFGAGSRLTVL.

The chain has TRBV7-3 and TRBJ1-4, with no clear D. The CDR3 is 16 residues long. Per the germline V gene, CDR1 is SGHTA and CDR2 is FQGTGA. Trimming shortened V by 10 bases and J by 8 bases, and 26 bases separated the two germline ends. CDR3 nucleotides: TGTGCCACCAAGGTGGGGATGGCTTGGCGGCAAGAAAAACTGTTTTTT. Its protein product is CATKVGMAWRQEKLFF.